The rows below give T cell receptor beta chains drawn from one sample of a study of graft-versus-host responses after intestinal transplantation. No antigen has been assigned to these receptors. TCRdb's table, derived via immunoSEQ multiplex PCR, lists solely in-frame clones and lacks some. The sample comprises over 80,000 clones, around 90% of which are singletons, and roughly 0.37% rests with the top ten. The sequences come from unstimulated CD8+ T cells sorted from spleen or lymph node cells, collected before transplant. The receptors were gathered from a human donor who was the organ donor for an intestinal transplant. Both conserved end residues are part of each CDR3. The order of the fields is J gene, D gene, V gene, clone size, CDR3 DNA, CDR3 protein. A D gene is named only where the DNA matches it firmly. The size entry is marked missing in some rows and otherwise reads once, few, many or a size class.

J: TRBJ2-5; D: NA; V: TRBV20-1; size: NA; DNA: TGCAGTGCATCTCAAGAGACCCAGTACTTC; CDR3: CSASQETQYF
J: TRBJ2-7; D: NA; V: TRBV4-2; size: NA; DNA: TGTGCCAGCAGCCAAGATAGGGCAGGGGAAGGCTACGAGCAGTACTTC; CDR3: CASSQDRAGEGYEQYF
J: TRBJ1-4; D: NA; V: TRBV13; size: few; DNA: TGTGCCAGCAGCCAAAGCGGGAATGAAAAACTGTTTTTT; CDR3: CASSQSGNEKLFF
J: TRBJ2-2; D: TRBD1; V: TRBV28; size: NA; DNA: TGTGCCAGCAGTTTAGACAGGGGGCACATAGACACCGGGGAGCTGTTTTTT; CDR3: CASSLDRGHIDTGELFF
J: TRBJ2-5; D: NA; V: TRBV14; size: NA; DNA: TGTGCCAGCAGCCAAAGGACTGGCCAAGAGACCCAGTACTTC; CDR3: CASSQRTGQETQYF
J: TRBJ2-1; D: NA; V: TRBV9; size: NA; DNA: TGTGCCAGCAGCGTAGGTGTATACAATGAGCAGTTCTTC; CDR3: CASSVGVYNEQFF
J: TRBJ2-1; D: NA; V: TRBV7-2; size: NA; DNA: TGTGCCAGCAGCGGAACCGGGACTGGAAACAATGAGCAGTTCTTC; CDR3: CASSGTGTGNNEQFF
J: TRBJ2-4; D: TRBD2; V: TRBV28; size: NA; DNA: TGTGCCAGCAGTTTAGGGGGATTAGCGGGGGGCTTGAACCCAGCCAAAAACATTCAGTACTTC; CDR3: CASSLGGLAGGLNPAKNIQYF
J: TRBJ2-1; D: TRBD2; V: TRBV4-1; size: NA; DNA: TGCGCCAGCAGCCGCGGGACTAGCGGCTACAATGAGCAGTTCTTC; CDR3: CASSRGTSGYNEQFF
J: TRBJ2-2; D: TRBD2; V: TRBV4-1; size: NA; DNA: TGCGCCAGCAGCCAGACTAGCGGGGGGACCGGGGAGCTGTTTTTT; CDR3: CASSQTSGGTGELFF
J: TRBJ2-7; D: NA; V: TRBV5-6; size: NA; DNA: TGTGCCAGCAGCTTTATCTCCTACGAGCAGTACTTC; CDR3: CASSFISYEQYF
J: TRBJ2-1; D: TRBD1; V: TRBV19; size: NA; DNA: TGTGCCAGTAGCCCGACAGGGTGGGATGAGCAGTTCTTC; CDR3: CASSPTGWDEQFF
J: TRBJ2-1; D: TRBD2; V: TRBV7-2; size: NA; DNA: TGTGCCAGCAGCTCAGGTCGGGGGGTGAATGAGCAGTTCTTC; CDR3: CASSSGRGVNEQFF
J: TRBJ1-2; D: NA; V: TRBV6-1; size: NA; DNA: TGTGCCAGCAGGCAACAGGGCGGGGGCTACACCTTC; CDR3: CASRQQGGGYTF
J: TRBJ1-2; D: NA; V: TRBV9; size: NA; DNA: TGTGCCAGCAGCGTAGCGGGAGGTTATGGCTACACCTTC; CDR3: CASSVAGGYGYTF
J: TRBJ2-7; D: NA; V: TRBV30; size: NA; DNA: TGTGCCTGGAGTCGGGGAATAGGGTCCTACGAGCAGTACTTC; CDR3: CAWSRGIGSYEQYF
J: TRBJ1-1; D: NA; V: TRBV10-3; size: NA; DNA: TGTGCCATCAGTGAGTCGGAGGGGTTGAACACTGAAGCTTTCTTT; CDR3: CAISESEGLNTEAFF
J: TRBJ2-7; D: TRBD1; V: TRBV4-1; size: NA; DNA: TGCGCCAGCAGCCAGGCTGGACAGGGCCTCTCCTACGAGCAGTACTTC; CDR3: CASSQAGQGLSYEQYF
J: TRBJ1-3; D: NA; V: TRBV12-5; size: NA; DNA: TGTGCTAGTGGTTTGAGCGTCTCTGGAAACACCATATATTTT; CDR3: CASGLSVSGNTIYF
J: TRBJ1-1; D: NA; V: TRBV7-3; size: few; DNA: TGTGCCAGCAGCTTATCAGGGGACATGAACACTGAAGCTTTCTTT; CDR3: CASSLSGDMNTEAFF
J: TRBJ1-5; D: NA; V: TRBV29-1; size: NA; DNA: TGCAGCGCCTCTGTGTGGGGACACCAGCATTTT; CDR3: CSASVWGHQHF
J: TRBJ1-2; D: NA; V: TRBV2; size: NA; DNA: TGTGCCAGCATATCAGGCTATGGCTACACCTTC; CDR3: CASISGYGYTF
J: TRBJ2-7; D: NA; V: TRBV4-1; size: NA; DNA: TGCGCCAGCAGCCAGTCTCCAGGGAAAGGCTACGAGCAGTACTTC; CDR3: CASSQSPGKGYEQYF
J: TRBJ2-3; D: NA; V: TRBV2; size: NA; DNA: TGTGCCAGAGGGGGTTCGGCGGGGGTCACAGATACGCAGTATTTT; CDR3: CARGGSAGVTDTQYF
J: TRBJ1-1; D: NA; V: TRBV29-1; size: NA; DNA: TGCAGCGGACAGGTGAACACTGAAGCTTTCTTT; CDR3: CSGQVNTEAFF
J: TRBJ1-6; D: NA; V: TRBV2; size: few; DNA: TGTGCCAGCGGGGCTTCACCCCTCCACTTT; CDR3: CASGASPLHF
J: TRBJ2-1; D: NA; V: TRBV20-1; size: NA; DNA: TGCAGTGCTAGGGAGTTGAATGAGCAGTTCTTC; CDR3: CSARELNEQFF
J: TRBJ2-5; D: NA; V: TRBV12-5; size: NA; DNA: TGTGCTAGTGGTTTGGTAGATAGGGGAGAGACCCAGTACTTC; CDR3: CASGLVDRGETQYF
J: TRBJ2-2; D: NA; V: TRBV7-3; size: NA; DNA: TGTGCCAGCAGATATTCGACCGGGGAGCTGTTTTTT; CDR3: CASRYSTGELFF
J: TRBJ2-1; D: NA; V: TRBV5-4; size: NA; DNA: TGTGCCAGCAGCTTGCTCCCCTACAATGAGCAGTTCTTC; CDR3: CASSLLPYNEQFF
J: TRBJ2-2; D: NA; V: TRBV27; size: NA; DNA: TGTGCCAGCCTCCCGGGGGTGGGGACCGGGGAGCTGTTTTTT; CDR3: CASLPGVGTGELFF
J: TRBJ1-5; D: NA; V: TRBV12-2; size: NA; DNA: TGTGCAAGTCGCCAACCCGGGACAAACCTAAATCAGCCCCAGCATTTT; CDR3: CASRQPGTNLNQPQHF
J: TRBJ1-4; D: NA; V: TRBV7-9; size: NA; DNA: TGTGCCAGCAACGAACCGGGAGCCAATGAAAAACTGTTTTTT; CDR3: CASNEPGANEKLFF
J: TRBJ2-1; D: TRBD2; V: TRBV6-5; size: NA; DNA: TGTGCCAGCAGTATAGCGGGGGGGACCTACAATGAGCAGTTCTTC; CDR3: CASSIAGGTYNEQFF
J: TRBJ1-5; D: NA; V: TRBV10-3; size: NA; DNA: TGTGCCGCACGGGACTTTCATCAGCCCCAGCATTTT; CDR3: CAARDFHQPQHF
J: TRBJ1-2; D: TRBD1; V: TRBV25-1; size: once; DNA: TGTGCCAGCAGTGACCCAATCTACAGGGGTCGGGGCTACACCTTC; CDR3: CASSDPIYRGRGYTF
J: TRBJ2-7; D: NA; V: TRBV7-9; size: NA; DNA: TGTGCCAGCAGCTTACAGGCGGGCTACGAGCAGTACTTC; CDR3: CASSLQAGYEQYF
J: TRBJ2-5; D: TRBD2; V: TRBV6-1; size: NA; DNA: TGTGCCAGCAGTGAAGTGTTTGCGGGGGGGCCTTTTGAGACCCAGTACTTC; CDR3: CASSEVFAGGPFETQYF
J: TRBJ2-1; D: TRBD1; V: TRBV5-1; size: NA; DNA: TGCGCCAGCAGAACTGACGTTGGCAGGGGGTCCTACAATGAGCAGTTCTTC; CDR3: CASRTDVGRGSYNEQFF
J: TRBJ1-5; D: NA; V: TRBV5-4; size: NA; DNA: TGTGCCAGCAGCTTGCAGGGGCATCAGCCCCAGCATTTT; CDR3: CASSLQGHQPQHF
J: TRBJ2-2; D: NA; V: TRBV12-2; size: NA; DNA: TGTGCAAGTCGCAAGACTAGTTCGACCGGGGAGCTGTTTTTT; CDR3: CASRKTSSTGELFF